This is a list of T cell receptor beta chains from one sample in a study of siplizumab effects on memory and regulatory T cells. Here immunoSEQ multiplex PCR was the method, and the copy in TCRdb shows in-frame clones only, minus some. The profile covers some 100,000 clones, with roughly 93% appearing a single time and 6.5% taken by the ten largest. Sequences were obtained from CD8+ T cells sorted from blood. The receptors were sampled from a human donor in good health. The CDR3 runs from the conserved cysteine through the conserved F or W. Fields, in order: V gene, clone size, J gene, CDR3 length, D gene, CDR3 DNA, CDR3 protein. D genes are given only for firm matches. Clone size, where shown, is once, few, many, or a class for clones that have expanded.

V: TRBV19; size: .; J: TRBJ2-3; length: 16; D: TRBD2; DNA: TGTGCCAGTAGTCCCCTGATAGCGGGGAGCACAGATACGCAGTATTTT; CDR3: CASSPLIAGSTDTQYF
V: TRBV7-9; size: .; J: TRBJ2-7; length: 15; D: .; DNA: TGTGCCAGCAGCTTAACTTTTGGGAGCTCCTACGAGCAGTACTTC; CDR3: CASSLTFGSSYEQYF
V: TRBV18; size: .; J: TRBJ2-7; length: 15; D: .; DNA: TGTGCCAGCTCACCACCGAGGGGGAGCTCCTACGAGCAGTACTTC; CDR3: CASSPPRGSSYEQYF
V: TRBV11-2; size: .; J: TRBJ2-1; length: 15; D: TRBD2; DNA: TGTGCCAGCAGCTTTGCCGGGACTAGGGTATATGAGCAGTTCTTC; CDR3: CASSFAGTRVYEQFF
V: TRBV6-5; size: .; J: TRBJ2-7; length: 14; D: .; DNA: TGTGCCAGCAGTTACGCGGGGCTTTCCTACGAGCAGTACTTC; CDR3: CASSYAGLSYEQYF
V: TRBV19; size: .; J: TRBJ2-5; length: 15; D: .; DNA: TGTGCCAGTAGTACGATCGACAGCTTCCAAGAGACCCAGTACTTC; CDR3: CASSTIDSFQETQYF
V: TRBV9; size: once; J: TRBJ1-2; length: 16; D: TRBD1; DNA: TGTGCCAGCAGCGTAGGAGGCGGACAGGTGGACTATGGCTACACCTTC; CDR3: CASSVGGGQVDYGYTF
V: TRBV4-1; size: .; J: TRBJ2-7; length: 14; D: .; DNA: TGCGCCAGCAGCCAAGCCCCCGATTCCTACGAGCAGTACTTC; CDR3: CASSQAPDSYEQYF
V: TRBV7-7; size: .; J: TRBJ2-1; length: 13; D: .; DNA: TGTGCTAGCAGCAAAAACACTCACAATGAGCAGTTCTTC; CDR3: CASSKNTHNEQFF
V: TRBV30; size: .; J: TRBJ1-4; length: 15; D: .; DNA: TGTGCCTGGACCCCCGGGACTGCAACTAATGAAAAACTGTTTTTT; CDR3: CAWTPGTATNEKLFF
V: TRBV5-6; size: once; J: TRBJ2-2; length: 13; D: .; DNA: TGTGCCAGCAGCTTGTTTCAGGCCGGGGAGCTGTTTTTT; CDR3: CASSLFQAGELFF
V: TRBV2; size: once; J: TRBJ2-1; length: 16; D: TRBD2; DNA: TGTGCCAGCAGTGAAGCGATCGCGGGGGGGCGAAATGAGCAGTTCTTC; CDR3: CASSEAIAGGRNEQFF
V: TRBV15; size: few; J: TRBJ1-5; length: 15; D: .; DNA: TGTGCCACCAGCAGAGATCTAGGCGGGAATCAGCCCCAGCATTTT; CDR3: CATSRDLGGNQPQHF
V: TRBV11-2; size: .; J: TRBJ1-1; length: 13; D: .; DNA: TGTGCCAGCAGCCTGGGACACTCCACTGAAGCTTTCTTT; CDR3: CASSLGHSTEAFF
V: TRBV4-1; size: .; J: TRBJ1-3; length: 16; D: TRBD1; DNA: TGCGCCAGCAGCCAAGCAGGACAGGGTGTTGGAAACACCATATATTTT; CDR3: CASSQAGQGVGNTIYF
V: TRBV29-1; size: .; J: TRBJ2-2; length: 12; D: .; DNA: TGCAGCGGGACAGCGGGCACCGGGGAGCTGTTTTTT; CDR3: CSGTAGTGELFF
V: TRBV7-8; size: .; J: TRBJ2-1; length: 12; D: .; DNA: TGTGCCAGCAGCTCGCTAGATTATGAGCAGTTCTTC; CDR3: CASSSLDYEQFF
V: TRBV19; size: .; J: TRBJ2-1; length: 14; D: TRBD2; DNA: TGTGCCAGTAGGACTAGCGGGAGGATCAATGAGCAGTTCTTC; CDR3: CASRTSGRINEQFF
V: TRBV7-2; size: .; J: TRBJ1-1; length: 12; D: .; DNA: TGTGCCAGCAGCCCCAGCAACACTGAAGCTTTCTTT; CDR3: CASSPSNTEAFF
V: TRBV7-2; size: .; J: TRBJ2-3; length: 15; D: TRBD2; DNA: TGTGCCAGCAGCCTGGGACTAGCGTCCGCAGATACGCAGTATTTT; CDR3: CASSLGLASADTQYF
V: TRBV6-5; size: .; J: TRBJ2-7; length: 15; D: .; DNA: TGTGCCAGCAGTTACTCCGGGTCCCACTCCTACGAGCAGTACTTC; CDR3: CASSYSGSHSYEQYF
V: TRBV2; size: .; J: TRBJ1-1; length: 14; D: TRBD1; DNA: TGTGCCAGCAGTGACCGAGGACAGGGCACTGAAGCTTTCTTT; CDR3: CASSDRGQGTEAFF
V: TRBV6-4; size: few; J: TRBJ2-3; length: 13; D: .; DNA: TGTGCCAGCTCGTCGGCCGCTTCAGATACGCAGTATTTT; CDR3: CASSSAASDTQYF
V: TRBV9; size: .; J: TRBJ2-2; length: 13; D: .; DNA: TGTGCCAGCTCCCAGGGTGGGACCGGGGAGCTGTTTTTT; CDR3: CASSQGGTGELFF
V: TRBV27; size: .; J: TRBJ1-2; length: 14; D: .; DNA: TGTGCCAGCAGTTTTCATCCGGGTGGCTATGGCTACACCTTC; CDR3: CASSFHPGGYGYTF
V: TRBV9; size: .; J: TRBJ2-6; length: 17; D: .; DNA: TGTGCCAGCAGCGTAAATGAGGGATTCTCTGGGGCCAACGTCCTGACTTTC; CDR3: CASSVNEGFSGANVLTF
V: TRBV5-1; size: .; J: TRBJ1-1; length: 16; D: .; DNA: TGCGCCAGCAGCCTCCCCGGACGAGGAGAGAACACTGAAGCTTTCTTT; CDR3: CASSLPGRGENTEAFF
V: TRBV4-2; size: few; J: TRBJ1-2; length: 14; D: TRBD1; DNA: TGTGCCAGCAGCCAGTTAGACAGGGGCAATGGCTACACCTTC; CDR3: CASSQLDRGNGYTF
V: TRBV19; size: .; J: TRBJ1-1; length: 13; D: .; DNA: TGTGCCAGTAACGACGGAGCTCACACTGAAGCTTTCTTT; CDR3: CASNDGAHTEAFF
V: TRBV5-1; size: .; J: TRBJ1-2; length: 17; D: TRBD1; DNA: TGCGCCAGCCGAAGGGAGGACAGGGAGGGGTTCCACTATGGCTACACCTTC; CDR3: CASRREDREGFHYGYTF
V: TRBV27; size: once; J: TRBJ1-1; length: 14; D: .; DNA: TGTGCCAGCAGACAATCCGGGGGAGTCACTGAAGCTTTCTTT; CDR3: CASRQSGGVTEAFF
V: TRBV13; size: few; J: TRBJ1-6; length: 15; D: .; DNA: TGTGCCAGCAGCTTAGGGAGCCACAGGGCATCACCCCTCCACTTT; CDR3: CASSLGSHRASPLHF
V: TRBV4-3; size: .; J: TRBJ2-3; length: 18; D: .; DNA: TGCGCCAGCAGCCAAGATTCACGGTATGGGGGGACTGGAGATACGCAGTATTTT; CDR3: CASSQDSRYGGTGDTQYF
V: TRBV30; size: .; J: TRBJ2-1; length: 15; D: .; DNA: TGTGCCTGGAGTCCCGGGACGAGCTCCTACAATGAGCAGTTCTTC; CDR3: CAWSPGTSSYNEQFF
V: TRBV2; size: .; J: TRBJ2-3; length: 11; D: .; DNA: TGTGCCAGCAGTACCACAGATACGCAGTATTTT; CDR3: CASSTTDTQYF
V: TRBV2; size: .; J: TRBJ2-1; length: 15; D: TRBD1; DNA: TGTGCCAGCAGTGATGGACAGGGTTACTACAATGAGCAGTTCTTC; CDR3: CASSDGQGYYNEQFF
V: TRBV29-1; size: .; J: TRBJ1-2; length: 12; D: .; DNA: TGCAGCGTCGAAAGGACCTCGACCGGCTACACCTTC; CDR3: CSVERTSTGYTF
V: TRBV11-2; size: .; J: TRBJ2-3; length: 15; D: TRBD2; DNA: TGTGCCAGCAGCTCTTTAGCGGGAGGGGTAGATACGCAGTATTTT; CDR3: CASSSLAGGVDTQYF
V: TRBV19; size: .; J: TRBJ1-5; length: 15; D: .; DNA: TGTGCCAGTAGTATAGAGCGCGGGCTGGACCAGCCCCAGCATTTT; CDR3: CASSIERGLDQPQHF
V: TRBV7-9; size: once; J: TRBJ2-1; length: 15; D: TRBD2; DNA: TGTGCCAGCAGCTTGGCTAGCGGGTTGTACAATGAGCAGTTCTTC; CDR3: CASSLASGLYNEQFF
V: TRBV27; size: .; J: TRBJ2-7; length: 14; D: .; DNA: TGTGCCAGCAGTTACAGTGGGAGCTCCTACGAGCAGTACTTC; CDR3: CASSYSGSSYEQYF
V: TRBV7-9; size: .; J: TRBJ2-7; length: 17; D: TRBD2; DNA: TGTGCCAGCAGCTCCCCCTCCCCCGGACTAGCAGCCTACGAGCAGTACTTC; CDR3: CASSSPSPGLAAYEQYF
V: TRBV7-7; size: .; J: TRBJ1-1; length: 14; D: TRBD1; DNA: TGTGCTAGCAGGTCCGGGACAGGGGCCTATGAAGCTTTCTTT; CDR3: CASRSGTGAYEAFF
V: TRBV6-4; size: .; J: TRBJ1-2; length: 15; D: .; DNA: TGTGCCAGCAGTCCCTACACAGGGCCTTCCTATGGCTACACCTTC; CDR3: CASSPYTGPSYGYTF
V: TRBV5-1; size: .; J: TRBJ1-1; length: 15; D: TRBD1; DNA: TGCGCCAGCAGCTCCTTGACAGGGGTCCACACTGAAGCTTTCTTT; CDR3: CASSSLTGVHTEAFF
V: TRBV30; size: once; J: TRBJ1-2; length: 14; D: .; DNA: TGTGCCTGGAGTGAGGGTACCCATAACTATGGCTACACCTTC; CDR3: CAWSEGTHNYGYTF